The next 16 T cell receptor beta chains were all read from a single sample in a study of shared clonotypes between healthy human individuals. Generated by immunoSEQ multiplex PCR, the TCRdb table keeps only in-frame clones and is missing some. The sample lists over a million clones; roughly 96% were seen once. The sample taken for sequencing was naive CD4+ T cells sorted from blood. Subset of the sample: CD45RA+ positively selected. The receptors were sampled from a man aged 25-45 years in good health.

The table lists this clone with a count of one. The V call is TRBV10-3, the J call TRBJ2-1; D is unresolved. Germline V gene lookup returns CDR1 ENHRY and CDR2 SYGVKD. There are 13 residues in the CDR3. V was clipped by 7 bases and J by 7 bases, with 14 bases between them. CDR3 in DNA: TGTGCCATCACCTGGGCGTCTTTGAATGAGCAGTTCTTC. Translation gives CAITWASLNEQFF.

J is TRBJ1-2 and V is TRBV5-6, with TRBD1 matching over 10 bases. The V gene end was trimmed by 4 bases and the J gene end by 4 bases; junction bases not matched to a gene: 1. Germline V gives CDR1 SGHDT, CDR2 YYEEEE. This CDR3 is 13 amino acids long. In DNA, the CDR3 is TGTGCCAGCAGCCGGACAGGGGGCTATGGCTACACCTTC. This translates into CASSRTGGYGYTF. Supplemented by reference TRBV5-6 and TRBJ1-2, the full variable domain reads DAGVTQSPTHLIKTRGQQVTLRCSPKSGHDTVSWYQQALGQGPQFIFQYYEEEERQRGNFPDRFSGHQFPNYSSELNVNALLLGDSALYLCASSRTGGYGYTFGSGTRLTVV.

This rearrangement joins TRBV10-3 to TRBJ2-3, with D perhaps TRBD2 (6 bases). This CDR3 is 15 amino acids long. CDR1 and CDR2 from the germline V gene are ENHRY and SYGVKD. V was pared by 4 bases and J by 2 bases, with 13 bases between. The CDR3 DNA reads TGTGCCATCAGTGGATCGGGGGACCTCACAGATACGCAGTATTTT. Its protein product is CAISGSGDLTDTQYF.

The chain has TRBV5-1 and TRBJ1-2; D possibly corresponds to TRBD1 (5 bases). The V end was cut by 0 bases, the J end by 1 base, with 16 bases between. Germline CDR1 SGHRS, CDR2 YFSETQ. The CDR3 has 17 amino acids. The CDR3 sequence: CASSLVEGFDNNYGYTF. DNA of the CDR3: TGCGCCAGCAGCTTGGTGGAGGGGTTCGACAATAACTATGGCTACACCTTC.

The V and J genes are TRBV28 and TRBJ1-1; TRBD1 agrees at 11 bases. CDR3 length equals 19 residues. Germline V gene lookup returns CDR1 MDHEN and CDR2 SYDVKM. V shed 6 bases and J 2 bases; nucleotides not matched to a gene: 17. This chain's CDR3 is CASSQHLTRGQGVNTEAFF. Here the CDR3 DNA reads TGTGCCAGCAGCCAACACCTTACCAGGGGACAGGGGGTAAACACTGAAGCTTTCTTT.

The chain has TRBV5-1 and TRBJ2-3; D not certain. The CDR3 totals 14 residues. From germline, CDR1 is SGHRS and CDR2 YFSETQ. V lost 0 bases to trimming and J lost 5 bases, with 10 bases between them. The CDR3 region has the DNA TGCGCCAGCAGCTTGGATAGAATGAGAGATACGCAGTATTTT. This sequence encodes CASSLDRMRDTQYF.

The genes are TRBV28 and TRBJ2-6; D perhaps matches TRBD2 (6 bases). CDR3 length: 16 residues. Germline V gene data show CDR1 as MDHEN and CDR2 as SYDVKM. The V end was cut by 2 bases, the J end by 12 bases, with 20 bases between. CDR3 nucleotides: TGTGCCAGCAGTTTACCTAGGACACTTTCCGGGAGCGTCCTGACTTTC. Its protein is CASSLPRTLSGSVLTF. Variable domain in full (rest from reference TRBV28 and TRBJ2-6): DVKVTQSSRYLVKRTGEKVFLECVQDMDHENMFWYRQDPGLGLRLIYFSYDVKMKEKGDIPEGYSVSREKKERFSLILESASTNQTSMYLCASSLPRTLSGSVLTFGAGSRLTVL.

The chain uses TRBV11-1 and TRBJ2-5, with D perhaps TRBD2 (5 bases). The CDR3 loop spans 15 amino acids. Trimming shortened V by 0 bases and J by 3 bases, and 11 bases separated the two germline ends. CDR1 and CDR2 (germline): SGHAT, FQDESV (reference sequence). CDR3: CASSLAKTREETQYF. The CDR3 coding sequence is TGTGCCAGCAGCTTAGCGAAAACTAGAGAAGAGACCCAGTACTTC. The full variable domain, completed using reference TRBV11-1 and TRBJ2-5, is EAEVAQSPRYKITEKSQAVAFWCDPISGHATLYWYRQILGQGPELLVQFQDESVVDDSQLPKDRFSAERLKGVDSTLKIQPAELGDSAMYLCASSLAKTREETQYFGPGTRLLVL.

V gene TRBV5-1 combines with J gene TRBJ1-4; 9 nucleotides line up with TRBD1. Losses at the gene ends were 5 bases for V and 7 bases for J; bases not matched to a gene: 9. CDR3 length equals 15 residues. CDR1 and CDR2 (germline): SGHRS, YFSETQ. The CDR3 nucleotides are TGCGCCAGCAGTCAGATCCAGACAGGGGGTGAAAAACTGTTTTTT. Encoded protein: CASSQIQTGGEKLFF.

J is TRBJ1-4 and V is TRBV19, with a weak D call TRBD1 (6 bases). In germline, CDR1 is LNHDA, CDR2 SQIVND (reference sequence). This CDR3 spans 18 amino acids. V shed 4 bases and J shed 3 bases, with 21 bases lying between them. The CDR3 DNA is TGTGCCAGTAGTACTTGGACAGCCCGACCAATACCTAATGAAAAACTGTTTTTT. Residues: CASSTWTARPIPNEKLFF.

The genes are TRBV11-3 and TRBJ1-1; D perhaps matches TRBD1 (5 bases). Trimming cost V 0 bases and J 2 bases, with 13 bases left between them. Germline-derived CDR1 and CDR2 are SGHNT and YENEEA. This CDR3 spans 16 amino acids. CDR3 coding DNA: TGTGCCAGCAGCTTAGATCCCCGACAGCATAACACTGAAGCTTTCTTT. Amino acid sequence: CASSLDPRQHNTEAFF.

V and J are TRBV10-3 and TRBJ2-1, with TRBD2 matching 8 bases. Germline V gene lookup returns CDR1 ENHRY and CDR2 SYGVKD. V lost 0 bases, J lost 7 bases, and 11 bases stayed unmatched. The CDR3 has 17 residues. In DNA, the CDR3 is TGTGCCATCAGTGAGTCGAGGTTTAGCGGGGCCATTAATGAGCAGTTCTTC. Translated, it gives CAISESRFSGAINEQFF.

The chain links TRBV6-1 to TRBJ1-3; D unresolved. Germline lookup yields CDR1 MNHNS and CDR2 SASEGT. There are 18 residues in the CDR3. The V end was cut by 2 bases, the J end by 0 bases, with 17 bases between. CDR3 DNA: TGTGCCAGCAGTGAATTAGGGCAAGAGGGCCTCTCTGGAAACACCATATATTTT. As protein: CASSELGQEGLSGNTIYF.

Comments on this clone: Within the sample, other DNA sequences also encode this same CDR3. The chain combines TRBV18 with TRBJ2-7; TRBD1 might be the D (5 bases). Trimming shortened V by 3 bases and J by 0 bases, and 12 bases separated the two germline ends. This CDR3 has 15 amino acids. Germline values: CDR1 KGHSH, CDR2 LQKENI. The CDR3 nucleotides read TGTGCCAGCTCACCCCAGGGCAAGAGCTCCTACGAGCAGTACTTC. It specifies CASSPQGKSSYEQYF.

The chain has TRBV9 and TRBJ2-7; no reliable D call. Germline V gene data show CDR1 as SGDLS and CDR2 as YYNGEE. Trimming removed 2 bases from V and 6 bases from J, with 15 bases in between. This CDR3 spans 14 amino acids. CDR3 in DNA: TGTGCCAGCAGCGTGGACCCGAACCGCGGCGAGCAGTACTTC. This codes for CASSVDPNRGEQYF.

This rearrangement joins TRBV7-8 to TRBJ2-2, with TRBD1 as a possible D gene (6 bases). Between the trimmed V and J ends, which lost 5 bases and 4 bases, there was a span of 26 bases. Germline V CDR1 and CDR2: SGHVS, FQNEAQ. This CDR3 has 19 residues. CDR3 protein: CASSMTQGRGIRFTGELFF. In nucleotides, the CDR3 is TGTGCCAGCAGCATGACGCAGGGGCGCGGAATTCGGTTCACCGGGGAGCTGTTTTTT.